This TCR beta chain was recovered during a study of T cells after yellow fever vaccination. Overall study: SMART-Seq v4 Ultra Low Input prepared libraries from low-cell fractions.

Study conclusions and caveats: Clonotypes found in both CD4 and CD8 compartments made up a small share. Contamination of FACS-sorted repertoires by abundant clonotypes from the bulk population could occur.

They built TCR cDNA with 5'RACE template switching, a step that put in a universal primer site and UMIs. TCRdb used MiXCR to reprocess the 5' RACE reads, holding one entry per CDR3 protein. The repertoire includes some 69,000 distinct CDR3 sequences, around 5% of them detected once, and roughly 2% sits in the top ten. This clonotype was recorded at least ten times. The antigen is unknown. The origin of this receptor is a man aged 18 to 30 who received the YFV17D yellow fever vaccine. Sequencing was performed on CD4+ T cells sorted from PBMCs, taken more than 14 days after the first yellow fever vaccination.

CDR3 nucleotides: TGTGCCAGCAGCCCAACTGGGTCCGGGGCCAACGTCCTGACTTTC. Translation gives CASSPTGSGANVLTF. V and J are TRBV11-3 and TRBJ2-6; D unresolved. Trimming took 5 bases from V and 4 from J, leaving 12 bases between them. From germline, CDR1 is SGHNT and CDR2 YENEEA. The CDR3 has 15 residues.